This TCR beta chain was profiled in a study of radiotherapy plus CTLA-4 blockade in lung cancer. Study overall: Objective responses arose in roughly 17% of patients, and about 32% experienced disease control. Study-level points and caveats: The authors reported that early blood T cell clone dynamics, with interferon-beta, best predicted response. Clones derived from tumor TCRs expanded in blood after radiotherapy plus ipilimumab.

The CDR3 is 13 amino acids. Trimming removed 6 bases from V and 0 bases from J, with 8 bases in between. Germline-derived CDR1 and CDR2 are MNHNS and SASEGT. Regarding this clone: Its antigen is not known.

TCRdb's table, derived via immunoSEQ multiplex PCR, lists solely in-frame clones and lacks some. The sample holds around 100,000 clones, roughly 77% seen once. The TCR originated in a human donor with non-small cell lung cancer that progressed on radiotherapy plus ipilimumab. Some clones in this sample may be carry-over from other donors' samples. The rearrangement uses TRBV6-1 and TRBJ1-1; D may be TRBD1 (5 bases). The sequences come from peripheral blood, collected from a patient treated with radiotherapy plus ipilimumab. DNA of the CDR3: TGTGCCAGCAGCAAGACAGTGAACACTGAAGCTTTCTTT. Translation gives CASSKTVNTEAFF.